The 9 T cell receptor beta chains below all came from one sample that was sequenced in a study of blood T cells in healthy people across ages. With a J-beta primer mix and a sample-barcoded 5' primer, a second PCR ran roughly 6 to 11 cycles. TCRdb itself ran the 5' RACE reads through MiXCR, one entry per CDR3 protein. Of about a million distinct CDR3 sequences in the sample, roughly half were seen once. What was sequenced was blood. Source of these receptors: a woman in her sixties or seventies in good health.

The table lists this clonotype with a count of one. This rearrangement joins TRBV28 to TRBJ1-5; D call uncertain. There are 14 residues in the CDR3. V dropped 4 bases and J dropped 4 bases, with 11 bases sitting between them. Germline V gives CDR1 MDHEN, CDR2 SYDVKM. CDR3 region: CASSSLLRNQPQHF. CDR3 sequence (DNA): TGTGCCAGCAGTTCCCTCTTAAGGAATCAGCCCCAGCATTTT.

This rearrangement joins TRBV4-1 to TRBJ2-5, with D perhaps being TRBD1 or TRBD2 (6 bases each). Germline CDR1 is MGHRA and CDR2 is YSYEKL. The CDR3 has 15 residues. Trimming took off 3 bases at V and 1 base at J, with 12 bases between the two ends. CDR3 region: CASSHLPGAQETQYF. CDR3 DNA sequence: TGCGCCAGCAGCCACCTCCCGGGGGCCCAAGAGACCCAGTACTTC.

J is TRBJ2-1 and V is TRBV4-3; 12 bases fit TRBD2. The CDR3 has 18 residues. After removal of 2 bases from V and 8 bases from J, the junction contained 13 bases not matched to a gene. CDR1 is LGHNA and CDR2 is YSLEER in the germline V gene. Here the CDR3 reads CASSQSNHGLAGGYEQFF. In DNA form, the CDR3 reads TGCGCCAGCAGCCAATCAAACCACGGCCTAGCGGGAGGGTATGAGCAGTTCTTC.

This clonotype was found a few times. The chain carries TRBV12-3 or TRBV12-4 and TRBJ1-5; 7 bases fit TRBD1. The CDR3 sequence is 14 residues long. Unmatched junction bases numbered 8, after V lost 6 bases and J lost 6 bases. CDR3 sequence reads: CASSRGQASQPQHF. CDR3 coding DNA: TGTGCCAGCAGCCGAGGACAGGCGAGTCAGCCCCAGCATTTT.

This clonotype showed up just a few times. The V call is TRBV4-1, the J call TRBJ2-7; D tentatively fits TRBD1 or TRBD2 (5 bases each). The germline CDR1 and CDR2 sequences are MGHRA and YSYEKL. Trimming left V 0 bases short and J 6 bases short, with 18 bases between. The CDR3 is made up of 16 amino acids. CDR3 nucleotide sequence: TGCGCCAGCAGCCAAGAACCAAGGGGCGACCGGGGCGAGCAGTACTTC. It is translated as CASSQEPRGDRGEQYF.

This clonotype was recorded a few times. This chain connects TRBV7-9 to TRBJ2-6; 7 nucleotides match TRBD1. After removal of 5 bases from V and 2 bases from J, the junction contained 9 bases not matched to a gene. Germline V gives CDR1 SEHNR, CDR2 FQNEAQ (reference sequence). The CDR3 runs to 17 residues. This chain's CDR3 is CASSHILQGTGANVLTF. In nucleotides, the CDR3 is TGTGCCAGCAGCCACATCCTACAGGGGACTGGGGCCAACGTCCTGACTTTC.

The CDR3 sequence: CATTLSTDTQYF. CDR3 coding DNA: TGTGCCACAACACTAAGCACAGATACGCAGTATTTT. The rearrangement uses TRBV28 and TRBJ2-3, with unresolved D. Germline V gene sequence: CDR1 MDHEN, CDR2 SYDVKM. The CDR3 runs to 12 residues. V was cut by 10 bases and J by 0 bases, with 8 bases left in between.

The J gene is TRBJ2-6, the V gene TRBV29-1; a possible D gene is TRBD2 (6 bases). Between the trimmed V and J ends, which lost 4 bases and 0 bases, there was a span of 19 bases. The CDR3 is made up of 18 amino acids. Germline V gene lookup returns CDR1 SQVTM and CDR2 ANQGSEA. The CDR3 region has the DNA TGCAGCGTTGTAGCGGACAAGGACTTCCTCTCTGGGGCCAACGTCCTGACTTTC. It encodes CSVVADKDFLSGANVLTF.

The rearrangement joins TRBV29-1 to TRBJ2-7; D tentatively reads TRBD1 or TRBD2 (5 bases each). V lost 6 bases to trimming and J lost 7 bases, with 13 bases between them. Germline V gives CDR1 SQVTM, CDR2 ANQGSEA. CDR3 size: 11 residues. The CDR3, as DNA: TGCAGCGTGGGACGGGCGGAGGAGCAGTACTTC. This sequence encodes CSVGRAEEQYF.